This entry features one T cell receptor beta chain sequence. The sample belongs to a study of blood T cell repertoires in COVID-19. For the study at large: Specimens from acute and convalescent COVID-19 originated in the United States, Italy and Spain.

Authors' methods: Reference gene primer amplification gave nucleated cell count estimates. Using immunoSEQ multiplex PCR, the repertoire was profiled, and TCRdb retains in-frame clones only, with some absent. The V and J calls and the clone size are those of that table, but D and trimming were determined from the DNA. The table shows 400,000 or so clones, with around 87% occurring only once. The CDR3 is 13 amino acids. Germline V gene sequence: CDR1 SEHNR, CDR2 FQNEAQ (reference sequence). Trimming at V came to 4 bases and at J to 7 bases, leaving 6 bases not matched to a gene. This clonotype was sampled from a man aged 35-49 years in a cohort exposed to, infected with or recovered from COVID-19 (not recorded which). The sequencing input was PBMCs or T cells enriched from blood (not recorded which). This chain connects TRBV7-9 to TRBJ1-2; 7 bases agree with TRBD1. CDR3 residues: CASSSTGAGGYTF. DNA for the CDR3: TGTGCCAGCAGCTCCACAGGGGCCGGTGGCTACACCTTC.